Shown below are 20 T cell receptor beta chains from a single sample sequenced in a study of regulatory and conventional T cells in RAG deficiency. Data came from immunoSEQ multiplex PCR; TCRdb stores just in-frame clones and leaves some out. The profile shows approximately 30,000 clones, roughly 96% of them singletons. The sorted conventional CD4+ T cells were CD25-low and CD127-high, with genomic DNA sequenced. This sample also appeared in a second study, on regulatory T cells. Per that study: The primer mix had 52 TRBV and 13 TRBJ primers.

Material: CD25- CD4+ T cells sorted from blood. These receptors came from a human donor in good health.

The chain uses TRBV30 and TRBJ1-1; weak D call: TRBD1 (6 bases). Trimming shortened V by 5 bases and J by 6 bases, and 19 bases separated the two germline ends. This CDR3 contains 14 residues. Germline CDR1 is GTSNPN and CDR2 is SVGIG (reference sequence). CDR3 coding DNA: TGTGCCTGGGCAACCGGACAGCGCGTCGCTGAAGCTTTCTTT. Translating gives CAWATGQRVAEAFF.

CDR3 DNA sequence: TGTGCCAGCAGCTTCGACGTTCGGGGAAATCAGCCCCAGCATTTT. Encoded protein: CASSFDVRGNQPQHF. The gene calls are TRBV7-2 and TRBJ1-5; unclear D gene. The V gene's germline CDR1 is SGHTA and CDR2 FQGNSA. The ends were cut back, 3 bases at V and 4 bases at J, with 13 bases in the middle. This CDR3 comprises 15 residues.

The chain joins TRBV6-4 to TRBJ2-2, with 8 bases fitting TRBD1. Per the germline V gene, CDR1 is MRHNA and CDR2 is SNTAGT. The length of the CDR3 is 14 residues. The J segment lost 3 bases and the V segment lost 6 bases, leaving 3 bases of the junction unmatched. The CDR3: CASRQQGDTGELFF. Here the CDR3 DNA reads TGTGCCAGCAGACAACAGGGGGACACCGGGGAGCTGTTTTTT.

The genes are TRBV19 and TRBJ1-4; 8 bases are a match to TRBD1. This CDR3 is built from 19 residues. The V and J ends lost 6 bases and 0 bases, in that order; junction bases with no gene match: 15. Per germline, CDR1 LNHDA and CDR2 SQIVND (reference sequence). Written as DNA, the CDR3 is TGTGCCAGTAGGAGGGCCGCCGGAGGACAGGGCGCAACTAATGAAAAACTGTTTTTT. This gives the protein CASRRAAGGQGATNEKLFF.

This clone was picked up one time. J is TRBJ2-5 and V is TRBV29-1; 10 bases are shared with TRBD2. CDR3 length: 16 residues. The ends lost 7 bases at V and 5 bases at J; junction bases unmatched: 16. Germline-derived CDR1 and CDR2 are SQVTM and ANQGSEA. CDR3 sequence reads: CSGSRGSGRAGETQYF. In DNA, the CDR3 is TGCAGCGGGTCCAGAGGGAGCGGGAGGGCCGGGGAGACCCAGTACTTC.

The rearrangement uses TRBV29-1 and TRBJ2-5, with 7 bases aligning to TRBD2. Germline CDR1 reads SQVTM; CDR2 reads ANQGSEA. This CDR3 comprises 14 residues. Germline trimming cut 7 bases from V and 3 bases from J; bases unmatched to any gene: 11. CDR3 residues: CSAGSRDYEETQYF. The CDR3 nucleotides read TGCAGCGCCGGGAGCCGGGACTACGAAGAGACCCAGTACTTC.

The rearrangement uses TRBV5-1 and TRBJ2-5, with D maybe TRBD2 (6 bases). The CDR3 contains 15 residues. The germline CDR1 and CDR2 sequences are SGHRS and YFSETQ. Trimming removed 0 bases from V and 2 bases from J, with 11 bases in between. The CDR3 reads CASSLGGETQETQYF. As DNA, the CDR3 is TGCGCCAGCAGCTTGGGGGGGGAGACACAAGAGACCCAGTACTTC.

The chain uses TRBV30 and TRBJ2-1; TRBD2 aligns across 13 bases. The CDR3 has 13 amino acids. Germline V gene data show CDR1 as GTSNPN and CDR2 as SVGIG (reference sequence). The V segment lost 4 bases and the J segment 10 bases; nucleotides outside the gene matches: 4. The CDR3 sequence is CAWTLGLAGEQFF. The CDR3 DNA follows: TGTGCCTGGACCTTGGGACTAGCGGGAGAGCAGTTCTTC. Looking up the rest from reference TRBV30 and TRBJ2-1 gives the full variable domain: SQTIHQWPATLVQPVGSPLSLECTVEGTSNPNLYWYRQAAGRGLQLLFYSVGIGQISSEVPQNLSASRPQDRQFILSSKKLLLSDSGFYLCAWTLGLAGEQFFGPGTRLTVL.

The CDR3 here is CASSPTHRGAGAFF. CDR3 DNA sequence: TGTGCCAGCAGCCCGACGCACAGGGGAGCTGGAGCTTTCTTT. The chain carries TRBV4-2 and TRBJ1-1, with 7 positions matching TRBD1. J gave up 10 bases and V 4 bases, and 12 bases lay outside the gene matches. There are 14 residues in the CDR3. Germline CDR1 and CDR2: LGHNA and YNFKEQ.

This rearrangement joins TRBV10-2 to TRBJ1-1, with a tentative D call TRBD1 (5 bases). Germline V gene data show CDR1 as WSHSY and CDR2 as SAAADI. V lost 2 bases to trimming and J lost 2 bases, with 12 bases between them. This CDR3 has 15 residues. CDR3 sequence reads: CASSERTFSNTEAFF. In DNA form, the CDR3 reads TGCGCCAGCAGTGAGAGGACATTTTCCAACACTGAAGCTTTCTTT.

The genes are TRBV6-6 and TRBJ2-7; D ambiguous. CDR1 and CDR2 (germline): MNHNY, SVGAGI (reference sequence). V was cut by 7 bases and J by 0 bases, with 16 bases left in between. The CDR3 loop spans 15 amino acids. CDR3 in amino acids: CASIPSPPGSYEQYF. The CDR3 bases are TGTGCCAGCATCCCATCCCCACCAGGCTCCTACGAGCAGTACTTC.

V is TRBV19 and J is TRBJ1-2; 12 bases align to TRBD1. There are 14 residues in the CDR3. Looked up from germline, CDR1 is LNHDA and CDR2 is SQIVND (reference sequence). Unmatched junction bases numbered 15, after V lost 9 bases and J lost 13 bases. The CDR3 DNA sequence: TGTGCCAGCCTGGCCCCCGGGACAGGGGGCCCAGGCACCTTC. This codes for CASLAPGTGGPGTF. The whole variable domain, filled in from reference TRBV19 and TRBJ1-2, reads DGGITQSPKYLFRKEGQNVTLSCEQNLNHDAMYWYRQDPGQGLRLIYYSQIVNDFQKGDIAEGYSVSREKKESFPLTVTSAQKNPTAFYLCASLAPGTGGPGTFGSGTRLTVV.

The chain is built from TRBV27 and TRBJ1-1; 7 nucleotides line up with TRBD1. Germline CDR1 MNHEY, CDR2 SMNVEV (reference sequence). The J segment lost 1 base and the V segment lost 4 bases, leaving 9 bases of the junction unmatched. The CDR3 runs to 16 residues. For the CDR3, the DNA is TGTGCCAGCAGTTCATGGACAGGCCGGACGAACACTGAAGCTTTCTTT. Translating it yields CASSSWTGRTNTEAFF.

The CDR3 DNA reads TGTGCCAGCAGTTACTCGACCCGGGGGAACACCGGGGAGCTGTTTTTT. It yields the protein CASSYSTRGNTGELFF. The chain links TRBV6-6 to TRBJ2-2, with D possibly TRBD2 on 5 matching bases. Per the germline V gene, CDR1 is MNHNY and CDR2 is SVGAGI (reference sequence). The V end lost 0 bases, the J end lost 1 base, and 9 bases lay between the germline ends. The CDR3 is 16 amino acids.

The V gene is TRBV2, the J gene TRBJ1-1, with D possibly being TRBD1 (6 bases). The CDR3 loop spans 14 amino acids. V dropped 4 bases and J dropped 2 bases, with 11 bases sitting between them. Germline CDR1 and CDR2: SNHLY and FYNNEI. CDR3 bases: TGTGCCAGCAGTGGACGACAGGCCAACACTGAAGCTTTCTTT. It translates to CASSGRQANTEAFF.

This sequence joins TRBV7-9 and TRBJ2-5; 8 positions match TRBD2. This CDR3 spans 16 amino acids. The V gene's germline CDR1 is SEHNR and CDR2 FQNEAQ (reference sequence). Germline trimming cut 5 bases from V and 1 base from J; bases unmatched to any gene: 9. The CDR3 spells CASSPGAGGFQETQYF. DNA for the CDR3: TGTGCCAGCAGCCCCGGGGCGGGGGGATTCCAAGAGACCCAGTACTTC.

The V and J genes are TRBV9 and TRBJ2-7, with a possible D match to TRBD1 (5 bases). V was shortened by 3 bases and J by 2 bases, with 12 bases between the two germline ends. The CDR3 runs to 14 residues. The V gene's germline CDR1 is SGDLS and CDR2 YYNGEE. Here the CDR3 reads CASSGSPRAYEQYF. For the CDR3, the DNA is TGTGCCAGCAGCGGAAGCCCCAGGGCCTACGAGCAGTACTTC.

The rearrangement joins TRBV5-1 to TRBJ2-1, with 9 bases fitting TRBD1. This CDR3 is built from 14 residues. Trimming removed 4 bases from V and 6 bases from J; junction bases left unmatched: 5. Per the germline V gene, CDR1 is SGHRS and CDR2 is YFSETQ. The CDR3 region has the DNA TGCGCCAGCAGCCCCCGGGACAGGGCCAATGAGCAGTTCTTC. It codes for CASSPRDRANEQFF.

The chain recombines TRBV5-1 with TRBJ2-7, with TRBD1 identical over 9 bases. Germline CDR1 SGHRS, CDR2 YFSETQ. This CDR3 is 14 amino acids long. V was pared by 0 bases and J by 6 bases, with 4 bases of the junction left unmatched. The CDR3 loop reads CASSLGTGEGEQYF. CDR3 in DNA: TGCGCCAGCAGCTTGGGGACAGGGGAAGGCGAGCAGTACTTC.

Regarding this clone: A junction end diverges from the germline sequence, so it may reflect a read error. The J gene is TRBJ2-7, the V gene TRBV6-5, with D perhaps TRBD1 (5 bases). The CDR3 runs 13 residues. Germline lookup yields CDR1 MNHEY and CDR2 SVGAGI. The CDR3 coding sequence is TGTGCCGGCAGTCGGAGACAGTACTACGAGCAGTACTTC. Protein sequence: CAGSRRQYYEQYF.